Listed below are T cell receptor beta chains from one sample, sequenced in a study of T cells in Graves' hyperthyroidism and ophthalmopathy. Each CDR3 protein gets one entry after TCRdb re-called the multiplex PCR reads with MiXCR. The table has hundreds of thousands of distinct CDR3 sequences, 15% to 20% seen once; the top ten hold roughly 50%. Sequenced sample: blood. Every receptor here comes from a man aged 35-49 years with Graves' ophthalmopathy. Each CDR3 is given with its conserved first and last residue. A D gene is named only where the DNA matches it firmly. Clone size appears in some rows only: once, few, many, or a class for an expanded clone.

d_call: TRBD2
v_call: TRBV12-3/TRBV12-4
clone_size: many
j_call: TRBJ2-7
cdr3_nt: TGTGCCAGCAGAGCGGGACTAGCGGGACCCCGAGGCGAGCAGTACTTC
cdr3_aa: CASRAGLAGPRGEQYF

d_call: NA
v_call: TRBV11-1
clone_size: many
j_call: TRBJ2-2
cdr3_nt: TGTGCCAGCAGCTTAGACCAGCCACCGGGCACCGGGGAGCTGTTTTTT
cdr3_aa: CASSLDQPPGTGELFF

d_call: NA
v_call: TRBV20-1
clone_size: few
j_call: TRBJ1-5
cdr3_nt: TGCAGTGCTGGAGACAGTCCGAATCAGCCCCAGCATTTT
cdr3_aa: CSAGDSPNQPQHF

d_call: TRBD2
v_call: TRBV15
clone_size: NA
j_call: TRBJ2-1
cdr3_nt: TGTGCCACCAGCAAGGAGCGGGACCCTTACTACAATGAGCAGTTCTTC
cdr3_aa: CATSKERDPYYNEQFF

d_call: TRBD2
v_call: TRBV5-1
clone_size: many
j_call: TRBJ2-3
cdr3_nt: TGCGCCAGCACGAACGGACTAGCGGGGATAGATACGCAGTATTTT
cdr3_aa: CASTNGLAGIDTQYF

d_call: NA
v_call: TRBV11-2
clone_size: many
j_call: TRBJ2-7
cdr3_nt: TGTGCCAGCAGCTTAGATTCCCAGGTCTACGAGCAGTACTTC
cdr3_aa: CASSLDSQVYEQYF

d_call: TRBD1
v_call: TRBV7-2
clone_size: NA
j_call: TRBJ1-3
cdr3_nt: TGTGCCAGCAGCCCGGACAGGGGGCGGAGGGGAAACACCATATATTTT
cdr3_aa: CASSPDRGRRGNTIYF

d_call: NA
v_call: TRBV3-1
clone_size: NA
j_call: TRBJ1-6
cdr3_nt: TGTGCCAGCAGTTACTCACAGTCACCCCTCCACTTT
cdr3_aa: CASSYSQSPLHF

d_call: NA
v_call: TRBV4-3
clone_size: few
j_call: TRBJ2-1
cdr3_nt: TGCGCCAGCAGCCAAGTCTTCGGATCCAATGAGCAGTTCTTC
cdr3_aa: CASSQVFGSNEQFF

d_call: TRBD2
v_call: TRBV4-1
clone_size: NA
j_call: TRBJ2-7
cdr3_nt: TGCGCCATACCCGCGAGGGCGGGAGGGCCCTACGAGCAGTACTTC
cdr3_aa: CAIPARAGGPYEQYF

d_call: NA
v_call: TRBV28
clone_size: few
j_call: TRBJ2-1
cdr3_nt: TGTGCCAGCCAAACCACTAGACTCCTACACAATGAGCAGTTCTTC
cdr3_aa: CASQTTRLLHNEQFF

d_call: NA
v_call: TRBV20-1
clone_size: few
j_call: TRBJ2-5
cdr3_nt: TGCAGTGCTAGAGGGGGCAGAAACCAAGAGACCCAGTACTTC
cdr3_aa: CSARGGRNQETQYF

d_call: NA
v_call: TRBV20-1
clone_size: NA
j_call: TRBJ2-2
cdr3_nt: TGCAGTGCTAGAGGGGGAGAGGGGTACACCGGGGAGCTGTTTTTT
cdr3_aa: CSARGGEGYTGELFF

d_call: TRBD2
v_call: TRBV5-1
clone_size: few
j_call: TRBJ2-3
cdr3_nt: TGCGCCAGCACCCCGGGTAGCGGGGGTCCCGATACGCAGTATTTT
cdr3_aa: CASTPGSGGPDTQYF

d_call: NA
v_call: TRBV29-1
clone_size: few
j_call: TRBJ1-1
cdr3_nt: TGCAGCGTCCTCGACAGGATAAACACTGAAGCTTTCTTT
cdr3_aa: CSVLDRINTEAFF

d_call: NA
v_call: TRBV3-1
clone_size: few
j_call: TRBJ2-1
cdr3_nt: TGTGCCAGCAGCCAAGTAATCGTTTCCTACAATGAGCAGTTCTTC
cdr3_aa: CASSQVIVSYNEQFF

d_call: TRBD1
v_call: TRBV7-7
clone_size: NA
j_call: TRBJ2-3
cdr3_nt: TGTGCTAGCAGCCTACGACAGGGGCCCGCAGATACGCAGTATTTT
cdr3_aa: CASSLRQGPADTQYF

d_call: NA
v_call: TRBV30
clone_size: NA
j_call: TRBJ2-5
cdr3_nt: TGTGCCTGGAGTGCCAAAGGGGGCCGGGGGTTCGAGACCCAGTACTTC
cdr3_aa: CAWSAKGGRGFETQYF

d_call: TRBD1
v_call: TRBV28
clone_size: few
j_call: TRBJ1-2
cdr3_nt: TGTGCCAGCAGTAAAACCGCCCAGGGGGCAGTTAGCTACACCTTC
cdr3_aa: CASSKTAQGAVSYTF

d_call: TRBD1
v_call: TRBV19
clone_size: once
j_call: TRBJ2-1
cdr3_nt: TGTGCCAGTGATCCGGGACAGGGGATTAGTGAGCAGTTCTTC
cdr3_aa: CASDPGQGISEQFF

d_call: NA
v_call: TRBV27
clone_size: few
j_call: TRBJ2-2
cdr3_nt: TGTGCCAGCAGTCCATTGACACCTACTGCGAACACCGGGGAGCTGTTTTTT
cdr3_aa: CASSPLTPTANTGELFF

d_call: NA
v_call: TRBV15
clone_size: NA
j_call: TRBJ1-5
cdr3_nt: TGTGCCACCAGCTACGACCGTGACTTTGAGCATTTT
cdr3_aa: CATSYDRDFEHF

d_call: NA
v_call: TRBV20-1
clone_size: few
j_call: TRBJ1-5
cdr3_nt: TGCAGTGCTATTAACAGGGCGGAATTCAATCAGCCCCAGCATTTT
cdr3_aa: CSAINRAEFNQPQHF

d_call: NA
v_call: TRBV20-1
clone_size: NA
j_call: TRBJ2-2
cdr3_nt: TGCAGTGCTAGAGATGGGAACACCGGGGAGCTGTTTTTT
cdr3_aa: CSARDGNTGELFF

d_call: TRBD1
v_call: TRBV10-3
clone_size: few
j_call: TRBJ1-5
cdr3_nt: TGTGCCATCAGGTCAGACAGGGTTGGCAATCAGCCCCAGCATTTT
cdr3_aa: CAIRSDRVGNQPQHF

d_call: TRBD1
v_call: TRBV7-6
clone_size: NA
j_call: TRBJ1-4
cdr3_nt: TGTGCCAGCAGCGGCCTAAAGGGGGCGGCTAATGAAAAACTGTTTTTT
cdr3_aa: CASSGLKGAANEKLFF

d_call: TRBD2
v_call: TRBV5-1
clone_size: many
j_call: TRBJ2-5
cdr3_nt: TGTGCCAGCAGTTTAGCGGGCGGGGAGACCCAGTACTTC
cdr3_aa: CASSLAGGETQYF

d_call: NA
v_call: TRBV27
clone_size: many
j_call: TRBJ2-5
cdr3_nt: TGTGCCAGCAGCCGTATAGGAAGGGAGACCCAGTACTTC
cdr3_aa: CASSRIGRETQYF

d_call: NA
v_call: TRBV5-1
clone_size: NA
j_call: TRBJ1-6
cdr3_nt: TGCGCCAGCAGCTTGGACAGCCCAGGAGGTTATTCACCCCTCCACTTT
cdr3_aa: CASSLDSPGGYSPLHF